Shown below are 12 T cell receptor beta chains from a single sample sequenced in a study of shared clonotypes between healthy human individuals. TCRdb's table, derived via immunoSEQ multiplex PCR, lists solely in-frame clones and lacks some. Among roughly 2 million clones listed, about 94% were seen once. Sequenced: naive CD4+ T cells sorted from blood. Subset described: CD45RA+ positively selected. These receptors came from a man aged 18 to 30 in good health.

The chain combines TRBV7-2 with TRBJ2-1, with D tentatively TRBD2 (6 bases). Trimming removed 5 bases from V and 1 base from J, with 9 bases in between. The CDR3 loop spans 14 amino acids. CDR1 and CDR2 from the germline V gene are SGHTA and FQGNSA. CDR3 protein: CASSVSGSYNEQFF. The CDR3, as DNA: TGTGCCAGCAGCGTTAGCGGTTCCTACAATGAGCAGTTCTTC.

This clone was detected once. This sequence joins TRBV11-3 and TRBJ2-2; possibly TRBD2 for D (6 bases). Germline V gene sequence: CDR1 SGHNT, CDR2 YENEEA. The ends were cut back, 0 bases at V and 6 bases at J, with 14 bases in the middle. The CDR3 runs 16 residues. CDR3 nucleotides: TGTGCCAGCAGCTTAGATCCGGGGGTCGGAGCCGGGGAGCTGTTTTTT. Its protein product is CASSLDPGVGAGELFF.

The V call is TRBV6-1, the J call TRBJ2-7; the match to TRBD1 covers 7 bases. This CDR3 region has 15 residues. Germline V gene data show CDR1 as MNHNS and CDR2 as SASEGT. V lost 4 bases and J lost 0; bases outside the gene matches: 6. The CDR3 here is CASSAGQASSYEQYF. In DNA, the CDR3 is TGTGCCAGCAGTGCCGGACAGGCTAGCTCCTACGAGCAGTACTTC.

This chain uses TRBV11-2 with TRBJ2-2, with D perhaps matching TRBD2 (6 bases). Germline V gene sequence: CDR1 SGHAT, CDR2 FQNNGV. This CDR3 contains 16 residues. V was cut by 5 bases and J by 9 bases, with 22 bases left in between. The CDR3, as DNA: TGTGCCAGCAGCCCCCGGAGACTAGGGGATCCCCGGGAGCTGTTTTTT. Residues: CASSPRRLGDPRELFF.

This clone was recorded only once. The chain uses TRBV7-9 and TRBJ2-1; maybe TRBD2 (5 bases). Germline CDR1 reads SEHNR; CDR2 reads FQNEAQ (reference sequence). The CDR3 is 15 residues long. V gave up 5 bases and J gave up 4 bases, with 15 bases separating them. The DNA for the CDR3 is TGTGCCAGCAGCGCCGCCGGGCTAGCTTACAATGAGCAGTTCTTC. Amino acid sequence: CASSAAGLAYNEQFF.

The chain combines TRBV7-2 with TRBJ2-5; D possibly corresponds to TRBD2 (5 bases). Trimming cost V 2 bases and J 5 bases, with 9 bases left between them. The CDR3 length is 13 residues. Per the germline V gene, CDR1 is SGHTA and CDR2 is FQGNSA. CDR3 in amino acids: CASSLMREETQYF. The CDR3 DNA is TGTGCCAGCAGCTTAATGAGGGAGGAGACCCAGTACTTC.

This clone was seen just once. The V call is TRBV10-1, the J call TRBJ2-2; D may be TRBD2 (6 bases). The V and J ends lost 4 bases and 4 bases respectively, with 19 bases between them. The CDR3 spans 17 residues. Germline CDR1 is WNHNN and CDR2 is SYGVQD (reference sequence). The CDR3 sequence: CASSGPSERAVTGELFF. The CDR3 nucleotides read TGCGCCAGCAGTGGACCGTCGGAGCGGGCCGTCACCGGGGAGCTGTTTTTT.

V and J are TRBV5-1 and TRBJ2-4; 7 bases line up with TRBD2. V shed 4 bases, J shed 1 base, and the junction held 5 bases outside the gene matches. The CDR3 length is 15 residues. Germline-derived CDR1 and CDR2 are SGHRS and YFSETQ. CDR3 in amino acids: CASSTERDAKNIQYF. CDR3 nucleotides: TGCGCCAGCAGCACCGAGCGGGATGCCAAAAACATTCAGTACTTC.

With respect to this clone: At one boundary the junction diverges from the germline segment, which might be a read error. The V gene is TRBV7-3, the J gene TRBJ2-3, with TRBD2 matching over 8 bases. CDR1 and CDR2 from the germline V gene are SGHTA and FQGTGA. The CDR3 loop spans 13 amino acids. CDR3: CASSWTSTDTQYF. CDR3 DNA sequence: TGTGCCAGCAGTTGGACTAGCACGGATACGCAGTATTTT.

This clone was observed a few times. The DNA of the CDR3 is TGTGCCAGCAGATCGGGACAGGATAATTCACCCCTCCACTTT. Translation gives CASRSGQDNSPLHF. This chain connects TRBV6-5 to TRBJ1-6; 8 bases are a match to TRBD1. The germline gives CDR1 MNHEY, CDR2 SVGAGI. The CDR3 runs to 14 residues. J lost 5 bases, V lost 6 bases, and 3 bases had no gene match.

CDR3 region: CATHRGDSGNTIYF. The CDR3 DNA follows: TGTGCCACACACAGGGGAGACTCTGGAAACACCATATATTTT. V is TRBV6-1 and J is TRBJ1-3, with 7 bases matching TRBD1. J lost 0 bases, V lost 10 bases, and 6 bases had no gene match. Germline V gene lookup returns CDR1 MNHNS and CDR2 SASEGT. The CDR3 sequence is 14 residues long.

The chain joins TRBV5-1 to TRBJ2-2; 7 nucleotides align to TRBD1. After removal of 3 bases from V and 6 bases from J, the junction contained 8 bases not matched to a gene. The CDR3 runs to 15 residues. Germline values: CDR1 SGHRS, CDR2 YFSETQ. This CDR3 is CASSWPDRVAGELFF. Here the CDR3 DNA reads TGCGCCAGCAGCTGGCCCGACAGGGTGGCCGGGGAGCTGTTTTTT. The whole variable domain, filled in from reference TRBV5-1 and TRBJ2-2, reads KAGVTQTPRYLIKTRGQQVTLSCSPISGHRSVSWYQQTPGQGLQFLFEYFSETQRNKGNFPGRFSGRQFSNSRSEMNVSTLELGDSALYLCASSWPDRVAGELFFGEGSRLTVL.